The 24 T cell receptor beta chains below all came from one sample that was sequenced in a study of cytomegalovirus exposure and HLA in healthy donors (dated by TCRdb to the late 2010s). Library creation used the immunoSEQ multiplex PCR assay. The multiplex PCR relied on a mix of 60 forward primers for TCR Vbeta segments and 13 reverse primers for TCR Jbeta segments. The source is immuneACCESS, and TCRdb retained only in-frame sequences with V and J called. Part of the clones is not carried over; for the studies checked, unresolved V genes explain less than half of this, and the remainder is unexplained. This sample holds over 150,000 clones; 68% were observed only once. The top ten clonotypes cover less than 1.5% of the sample. The source material was PBMCs. These receptors came from a man in his fifties in good health and CMV-seronegative.

The chain joins TRBV19 to TRBJ2-4, with 9 positions matching TRBD2. This CDR3 has 14 residues. Unmatched junction bases numbered 3, after V lost 3 bases and J lost 6 bases. The germline gives CDR1 LNHDA, CDR2 SQIVND (reference sequence). In nucleotides, the CDR3 is TGTGCCAGTAGTATGCTAGCGGGGATAAACATTCAGTACTTC. Its protein is CASSMLAGINIQYF.

This chain joins TRBV5-1 and TRBJ2-1; 8 bases are a match to TRBD2. This CDR3 has 15 residues. The V gene's germline CDR1 is SGHRS and CDR2 YFSETQ. V lost 4 bases, J lost 5 bases, and 8 bases stayed unmatched. DNA of the CDR3: TGCGCCAGCAGCAAAGGGACTAGAGCCAACAATGAGCAGTTCTTC. Encoded protein: CASSKGTRANNEQFF.

The CDR3 sequence is CASSSHRGQTHEQYF. CDR3 DNA sequence: TGTGCCAGCAGCTCCCACAGGGGACAGACCCACGAGCAGTACTTC. The gene calls are TRBV7-2 and TRBJ2-7; TRBD1 matches 7 bases. Germline V gene lookup returns CDR1 SGHTA and CDR2 FQGNSA. CDR3 length equals 15 residues. After removal of 4 bases from V and 5 bases from J, the junction contained 11 bases not matched to a gene.

This chain joins TRBV19 and TRBJ2-7; TRBD2 is a possible D gene (6 bases). Germline lookup yields CDR1 LNHDA and CDR2 SQIVND (reference sequence). The CDR3 contains 13 residues. With 6 bases removed from V and 3 bases from J, the gap between germline ends came to 12 bases. Here the CDR3 reads CASSPVGLYEQYF. CDR3 nucleotide sequence: TGTGCCAGTAGCCCGGTGGGACTCTACGAGCAGTACTTC.

The chain joins TRBV2 to TRBJ2-2; 11 bases line up with TRBD2. The junction had 4 bases not matched to a gene; V was cut back by 6 bases and J by 1 base. Germline values: CDR1 SNHLY, CDR2 FYNNEI. CDR3 length equals 16 residues. The CDR3 is CASRIAGGRNTGELFF. CDR3 DNA sequence: TGTGCCAGCAGGATAGCGGGGGGGCGGAACACCGGGGAGCTGTTTTTT.

The V and J genes are TRBV7-8 and TRBJ2-1, with 10 bases lining up with TRBD1. The CDR3 is made up of 15 amino acids. From germline, CDR1 is SGHVS and CDR2 FQNEAQ. V shed 6 bases and J 10 bases; nucleotides not matched to a gene: 12. The CDR3 is CASSLAGTGAREQFF. The CDR3 DNA follows: TGTGCCAGCAGTCTGGCCGGGACAGGGGCGCGCGAGCAGTTCTTC.

The chain is built from TRBV2 and TRBJ2-1, with D tentatively TRBD2 (5 bases). The CDR3 is 20 amino acids. The germline V gene has CDR1 SNHLY and CDR2 FYNNEI. V lost 2 bases and J lost 0, with 23 bases in between. The DNA for the CDR3 is TGTGCCAGCAGTGAAAAATCGAGGGCCGGCGGACCCATCTCCTACAATGAGCAGTTCTTC. It codes for CASSEKSRAGGPISYNEQFF.

The V and J genes are TRBV5-6 and TRBJ2-5; a possible D gene is TRBD2 (6 bases). CDR3 length: 15 amino acids. Germline V CDR1 and CDR2: SGHDT, YYEEEE. V was cut by 2 bases and J by 1 base, with 12 bases left in between. This CDR3 reads CASSFPRDSQETQYF. The CDR3 bases are TGTGCCAGCAGCTTTCCCCGGGACTCCCAAGAGACCCAGTACTTC.

This clone was observed a few times. The chain couples TRBV5-1 to TRBJ1-3; D is possibly TRBD1 (5 bases). The CDR3 has 17 amino acids. With 4 bases removed from V and 2 bases from J, the gap between germline ends came to 19 bases. Germline V gives CDR1 SGHRS, CDR2 YFSETQ. The CDR3 DNA is TGCGCCAGCAGCCTCTCTCCCAGGGTAGAGGCTGGAAACACCATATATTTT. It translates to CASSLSPRVEAGNTIYF.

The rearrangement links TRBV6-5 to TRBJ2-7; D perhaps matches TRBD1 (7 bases). The V gene lost 7 bases and the J gene lost 5 bases, with 21 bases spanning the gap. This CDR3 comprises 15 residues. The germline CDR1 and CDR2 sequences are MNHEY and SVGAGI. The CDR3 spells CASTYGGGLRDEQYF. CDR3 in DNA: TGTGCCAGCACCTACGGAGGGGGCCTCAGGGACGAGCAGTACTTC.

V and J are TRBV6-6 and TRBJ2-5; TRBD1 matches at 8 bases. CDR3 length: 16 residues. The germline V gene encodes CDR1 MNHNY and CDR2 SVGAGI (reference sequence). The V gene end was trimmed by 6 bases and the J gene end by 1 base; junction bases not matched to a gene: 10. DNA for the CDR3: TGTGCCAGCAGACTGACCTTGACAGGGGCCCAAGAGACCCAGTACTTC. Residues: CASRLTLTGAQETQYF.

The CDR3 loop reads CASSIWTGSAYEQYF. CDR3 nucleotide sequence: TGTGCCAGCAGCATCTGGACAGGCAGCGCCTACGAGCAGTACTTC. V gene TRBV28 combines with J gene TRBJ2-7, with 7 bases that match TRBD1. The CDR3 is 15 residues long. Germline V gene data show CDR1 as MDHEN and CDR2 as SYDVKM. The J segment lost 2 bases and the V segment lost 6 bases, leaving 10 bases of the junction unmatched.

This chain links TRBV11-2 with TRBJ2-5; 10 nucleotides line up with TRBD1. This CDR3 region has 16 residues. V trimming: 5 bases; J trimming: 4 bases; junction bases outside the gene matches: 10. Germline V CDR1 and CDR2: SGHAT, FQNNGV. The CDR3 DNA sequence: TGTGCCAGCAGCGTAGGGACAGGGGCATTCGGAGAGACCCAGTACTTC. Translation gives CASSVGTGAFGETQYF.

There are a few counts of this clone. This sequence joins TRBV10-2 and TRBJ2-7, with D perhaps TRBD1 (5 bases). Germline CDR1 and CDR2: WSHSY and SAAADI. V was clipped by 6 bases and J by 3 bases, with 15 bases between them. CDR3 length: 14 residues. The DNA of the CDR3 is TGCGCCAGCAGCCCCCGAGGACAAAACTACGAGCAGTACTTC. It specifies CASSPRGQNYEQYF.

CDR3 sequence: CASSQSLDGGTGETQYF. The CDR3 DNA reads TGCGCCAGCAGCCAATCCCTCGACGGGGGGACGGGAGAGACCCAGTACTTC. V is TRBV4-3 and J is TRBJ2-5, with 7 bases aligning to TRBD2. Trimming cost V 2 bases and J 4 bases; bases outside gene matches: 13. CDR1 is LGHNA, CDR2 YSLEER, per germline. The CDR3 contains 17 residues.

Here the CDR3 reads CASSYSITNQPQHF. The DNA of the CDR3 is TGTGCCAGCAGTTACTCGATTACAAATCAGCCCCAGCATTTT. V gene TRBV6-5 combines with J gene TRBJ1-5; D is unresolved. Looked up from germline, CDR1 is MNHEY and CDR2 is SVGAGI. This CDR3 has 14 amino acids. V lost 0 bases to trimming and J lost 4 bases, with 7 bases between them.

This sequence joins TRBV7-9 and TRBJ2-3; TRBD2 agrees at 7 bases. Looked up from germline, CDR1 is SEHNR and CDR2 is FQNEAQ (reference sequence). This CDR3 contains 14 residues. J lost 5 bases, V lost 7 bases, and 9 bases had no gene match. The DNA for the CDR3 is TGTGCCAGCACCTTGGGAGGGGCGAGAGATACGCAGTATTTT. This gives the protein CASTLGGARDTQYF. Together with reference TRBV7-9 and TRBJ2-3, the CDR3 gives the full variable domain: DTGVSQNPRHKITKRGQNVTFRCDPISEHNRLYWYRQTLGQGPEFLTYFQNEAQLEKSRLLSDRFSAERPKGSFSTLEIQRTEQGDSAMYLCASTLGGARDTQYFGPGTRLTVL.

The gene calls are TRBV28 and TRBJ2-1; TRBD2 matches 11 bases. CDR3 length equals 17 residues. J lost 4 bases, V lost 5 bases, and 10 bases had no gene match. Per the germline V gene, CDR1 is MDHEN and CDR2 is SYDVKM. The CDR3 DNA reads as TGTGCCAGCAGTACCAACCAACTAGCGGGGGTATACAATGAGCAGTTCTTC. The encoded protein is CASSTNQLAGVYNEQFF.

The sample holds a few counts of this clone. The V call is TRBV11-2, the J call TRBJ2-3, with TRBD2 matching 14 bases. CDR1 is SGHAT, CDR2 FQNNGV, per germline. This CDR3 comprises 16 residues. Trimming removed 7 bases from V and 1 base from J; junction bases left unmatched: 4. CDR3 loop: CASTPGLAGGTDTQYF. CDR3 nucleotide sequence: TGTGCCAGCACCCCGGGACTAGCGGGGGGCACAGATACGCAGTATTTT.

The J gene is TRBJ1-4, the V gene TRBV7-9; weak D call: TRBD1 (6 bases). Deletions cut 5 bases from V and 6 bases from J, with 13 bases between. The germline gives CDR1 SEHNR, CDR2 FQNEAQ (reference sequence). The CDR3 runs to 14 residues. Written as DNA, the CDR3 is TGTGCCAGCAGCACCAGACAGGCAGATGAAAAACTGTTTTTT. Translation: CASSTRQADEKLFF.

The rearrangement links TRBV27 to TRBJ2-3, with a tentative D call TRBD2 (6 bases). From germline, CDR1 is MNHEY and CDR2 SMNVEV (reference sequence). The CDR3 is 14 residues long. The germline V and J ends were trimmed by 3 bases and 7 bases, with 14 bases remaining between them. This CDR3 reads CASSFKGGTYTQYF. The CDR3 DNA is TGTGCCAGCAGTTTCAAGGGAGGAACCTATACGCAGTATTTT.

The V call is TRBV19, the J call TRBJ1-1; D remains unclear. From germline, CDR1 is LNHDA and CDR2 SQIVND (reference sequence). The length of the CDR3 is 11 residues. V was trimmed by 3 bases and J by 11 bases, leaving 10 bases between them. CDR3 sequence reads: CASSIGSGAFF. CDR3 bases: TGTGCCAGTAGTATTGGGAGTGGGGCTTTCTTT.

This rearrangement joins TRBV4-2 to TRBJ2-7; possibly TRBD1 for D (7 bases). Germline lookup yields CDR1 LGHNA and CDR2 YNFKEQ. CDR3 length: 14 residues. Trimming cost V 1 base and J 5 bases, with 12 bases left between them. Here the CDR3 DNA reads TGTGCCAGCAGCCAAGCAGGGGGGATCGACGAGCAGTACTTC. This encodes CASSQAGGIDEQYF.

The V call is TRBV6-5, the J call TRBJ2-7; TRBD2 might be the D (5 bases). This CDR3 is 15 amino acids long. Germline CDR1 reads MNHEY; CDR2 reads SVGAGI. The V end was cut by 6 bases, the J end by 4 bases, with 19 bases between. The CDR3 DNA is TGTGCCAGCAGCGTCGACCTTCTGACGGGGTACGAGCAGTACTTC. Protein: CASSVDLLTGYEQYF.